These T cell receptor beta chains were read from a single sample in a study of monozygotic twins with inflammatory bowel disease. Following a re-call of the 5' RACE reads, TCRdb has one entry per CDR3 protein and lacks DNA. This sample's table has about 380,000 distinct CDR3 sequences. Specimen: blood. These receptors came from a human donor with ulcerative colitis or Crohn's disease, or a healthy co-twin of an affected twin (not recorded which). Each CDR3 is given with its conserved first and last residue.

TRBV24-1	TRBJ1-2	CATSESGYGYTF
TRBV6-5	TRBJ1-1	CASWAAAEAFF
TRBV20-1	TRBJ2-7	CSARDPLYSSYEQYF
TRBV9	TRBJ1-5	CASSVGAGVWQPQHF
TRBV7-9	TRBJ1-2	CASSPTGTYGYTF
TRBV5-6	TRBJ2-2	CASSSQYLGQGAGTGELFF
TRBV15	TRBJ1-1	CATGRNGAAGSRNTEAFF
TRBV10-3	TRBJ2-3	CAISESKGGEYTQYF
TRBV4-3	TRBJ2-2	CASRLQGATGELFF
TRBV7-6	TRBJ2-5	CASSLLRTGEETQYF
TRBV20-1	TRBJ2-1	CSARAREQVLGNEQFF
TRBV15	TRBJ2-5	CATTNYRKETQYF
TRBV10-3	TRBJ2-1	CAISEPNTGNYNEQFF
TRBV5-6	TRBJ2-2	CASSPGQGALTGELFF
TRBV29-1	TRBJ2-7	CSVEGRENSYEQYF
TRBV12-3/TRBV12-4	TRBJ2-1	CASSTSGGYNEQFF
TRBV5-6	TRBJ2-7	CASSRRTVSGEQYF
TRBV27	TRBJ2-3	CAKLHGQGTDTQYF
TRBV28	TRBJ1-2	CASSTTGWGYTF
TRBV5-6	TRBJ1-5	CASSYYEPASYSNQPQHF
TRBV5-1	TRBJ1-1	CASSLVGGRATEAFF
TRBV7-6	TRBJ2-1	CASSLGLLAGLSSYNEQFF
TRBV6-5	TRBJ2-1	CASSYGGGGARNEQFF
TRBV7-3	TRBJ2-1	CASSLMRLAGGSNNEQFF
TRBV14	TRBJ2-7	CASSEGGEQYF
TRBV5-8	TRBJ1-3	CASNVDGSRGNTIYF
TRBV7-4	TRBJ2-1	CASSFPSKQRGGSSRSYNEQFF
TRBV18	TRBJ1-1	CASSPATVNTEAFF